Sequencing of this T cell receptor beta chain was carried out in a study of T cells after yellow fever vaccination. About the research overall: The authors prepared low-cell-number fractions using SMART-Seq v4 Ultra Low Input.

The CDR3 length is 14 residues. V lost 6 bases to trimming and J lost 0 bases; unmatched junction nucleotides: 3. Per germline, CDR1 MNHEY and CDR2 SVGAGI. This clonotype was counted many times. Its antigen is undetermined. General study findings and limits: A faster peak, day 5 versus 15, was reached by the weaker secondary response.

UMIs were added to TCR cDNA along with a universal primer site when it was made by 5'RACE template switching. TCRdb called the 5' RACE reads again in MiXCR, with one record for every CDR3 protein. The repertoire includes 230,000 or so distinct CDR3 sequences, about 3.9% of them detected once, and 15% to 20% sits in the top ten. The sequencing used PBMCs, collected 15 days after the yellow fever booster vaccination. The clonotype originates from a young man who received the YFV17D yellow fever vaccine. The genes are TRBV6-5 and TRBJ2-3; TRBD1 matches at 7 bases. The CDR3 is CASRQGWSTDTQYF. DNA of the CDR3: TGTGCCAGCAGACAGGGGTGGAGCACAGATACGCAGTATTTT.